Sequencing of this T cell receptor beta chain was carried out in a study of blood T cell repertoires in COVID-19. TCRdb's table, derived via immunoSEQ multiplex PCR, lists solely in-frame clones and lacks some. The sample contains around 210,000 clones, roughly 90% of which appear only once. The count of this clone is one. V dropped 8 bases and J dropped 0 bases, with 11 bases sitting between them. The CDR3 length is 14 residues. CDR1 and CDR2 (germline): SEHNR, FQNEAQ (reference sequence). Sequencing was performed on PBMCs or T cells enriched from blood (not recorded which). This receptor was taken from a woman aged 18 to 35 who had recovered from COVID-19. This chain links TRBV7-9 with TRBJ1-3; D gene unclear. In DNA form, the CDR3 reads TGTGCCAGCCGGGAAGAGAGCTCTGGAAACACCATATATTTT. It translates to CASREESSGNTIYF.